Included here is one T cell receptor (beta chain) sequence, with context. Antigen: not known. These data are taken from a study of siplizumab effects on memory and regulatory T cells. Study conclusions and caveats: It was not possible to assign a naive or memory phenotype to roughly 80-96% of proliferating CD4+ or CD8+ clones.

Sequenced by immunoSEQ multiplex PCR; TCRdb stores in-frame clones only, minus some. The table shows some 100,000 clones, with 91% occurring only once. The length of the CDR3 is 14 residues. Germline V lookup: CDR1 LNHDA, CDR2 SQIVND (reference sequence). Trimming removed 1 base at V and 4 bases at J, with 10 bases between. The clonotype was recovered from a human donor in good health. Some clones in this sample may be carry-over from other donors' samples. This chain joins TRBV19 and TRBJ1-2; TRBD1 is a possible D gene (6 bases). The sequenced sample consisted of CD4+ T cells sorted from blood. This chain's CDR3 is CASSIGQASYGYTF. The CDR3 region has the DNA TGTGCCAGTAGTATAGGACAGGCCTCCTATGGCTACACCTTC.